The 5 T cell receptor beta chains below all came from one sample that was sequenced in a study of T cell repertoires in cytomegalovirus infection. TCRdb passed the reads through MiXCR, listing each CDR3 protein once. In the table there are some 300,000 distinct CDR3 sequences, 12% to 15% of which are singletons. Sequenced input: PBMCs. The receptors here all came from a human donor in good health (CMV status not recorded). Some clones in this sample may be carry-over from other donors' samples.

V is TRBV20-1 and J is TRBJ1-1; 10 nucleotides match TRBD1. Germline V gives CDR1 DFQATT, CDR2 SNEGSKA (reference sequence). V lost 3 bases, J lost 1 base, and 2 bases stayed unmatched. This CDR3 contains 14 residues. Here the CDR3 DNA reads TGCAGTGCTAGGGGACAGGGGCCGAACACTGAAGCTTTCTTT. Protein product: CSARGQGPNTEAFF.

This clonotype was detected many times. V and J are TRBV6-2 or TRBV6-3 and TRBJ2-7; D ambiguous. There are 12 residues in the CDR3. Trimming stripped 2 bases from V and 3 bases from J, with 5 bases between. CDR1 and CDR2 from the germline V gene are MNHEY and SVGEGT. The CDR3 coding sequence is TGTGCCAGCAGTTACCCGTACTACGAGCAGTACTTC. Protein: CASSYPYYEQYF.

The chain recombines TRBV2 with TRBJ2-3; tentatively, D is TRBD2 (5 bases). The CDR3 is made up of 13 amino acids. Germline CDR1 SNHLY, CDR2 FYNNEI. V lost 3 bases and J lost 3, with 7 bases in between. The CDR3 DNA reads TGTGCCAGCAGTGATAGCGTGACAGATACGCAGTATTTT. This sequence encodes CASSDSVTDTQYF. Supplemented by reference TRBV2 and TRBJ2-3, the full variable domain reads EPEVTQTPSHQVTQMGQEVILRCVPISNHLYFYWYRQILGQKVEFLVSFYNNEISEKSEIFDDQFSVERPDGSNFTLKIRSTKLEDSAMYFCASSDSVTDTQYFGPGTRLTVL.

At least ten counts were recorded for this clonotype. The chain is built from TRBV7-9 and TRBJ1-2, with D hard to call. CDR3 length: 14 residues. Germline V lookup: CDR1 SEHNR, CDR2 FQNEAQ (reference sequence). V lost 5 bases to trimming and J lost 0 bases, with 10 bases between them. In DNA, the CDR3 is TGTGCCAGCAGCAGTCAGGAAACTAACTATGGCTACACCTTC. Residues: CASSSQETNYGYTF.

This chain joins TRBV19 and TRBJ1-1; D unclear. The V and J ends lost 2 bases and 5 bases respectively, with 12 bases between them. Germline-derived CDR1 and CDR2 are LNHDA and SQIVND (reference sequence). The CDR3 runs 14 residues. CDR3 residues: CASSILEGWTEAFF. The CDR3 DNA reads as TGTGCCAGTAGTATACTCGAGGGATGGACTGAAGCTTTCTTT. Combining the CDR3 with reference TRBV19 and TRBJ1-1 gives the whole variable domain DGGITQSPKYLFRKEGQNVTLSCEQNLNHDAMYWYRQDPGQGLRLIYYSQIVNDFQKGDIAEGYSVSREKKESFPLTVTSAQKNPTAFYLCASSILEGWTEAFFGQGTRLTVV.